The source of this T cell receptor beta chain is a study of T-cell memory formation after mild COVID-19. Using its own MiXCR run on the 5' RACE reads, TCRdb lists one record per CDR3 protein. The table lists 250,000 to 300,000 distinct CDR3 sequences, 15% to 20% of them singletons. Sequenced sample: PBMCs or a T cell subset sorted from them (not recorded which). The source is a man between 18 and 29 years old who had mild COVID-19 (a few samples of this study predate the infection). Cell type and time point are not known.

CDR3 in amino acids: CATSDEFEQYF. CDR3 sequence (DNA): TGTGCCACCAGTGATGAGTTCGAGCAGTACTTC. This chain connects TRBV24-1 to TRBJ2-7; D ambiguous. The CDR3 length is 11 residues. The germline gives CDR1 KGHDR, CDR2 SFDVKD. V lost 3 bases and J lost 6, with 5 bases in between.